The sequence of this T cell receptor beta chain was determined in a study of blood T cells in healthy people across ages. Study-level points and caveats: Unsorted PBMC material precluded a definitive naive versus antigen-experienced comparison.

This clonotype turned up a few times. Its target is unknown. A sample-barcoded 5' primer and a J-beta primer mix were used in a second PCR of roughly 7 to 12 cycles. TCRdb processed the 5' RACE reads anew with MiXCR; each CDR3 protein has one entry. The sample carries approximately 1.5 million distinct CDR3 sequences, about 35% recorded once. Germline assignment: CDR1 SGHRS and CDR2 YFSETQ. The CDR3 runs to 13 residues. V shed 5 bases, J shed 9 bases, and the junction held 7 bases outside the gene matches. Peripheral blood, around 9.4 milliliters per donor, was collected. This receptor was taken from a woman in her 30s in good health. The chain is built from TRBV5-1 and TRBJ2-1; the match to TRBD1 covers 8 bases. Sequencing was carried out using blood. The CDR3, as DNA: TGCGCCAGCAGACTTCAGGGGGCGCTTGAGCAGTTCTTC. It encodes CASRLQGALEQFF.